A single sample gave rise to the 14 T cell receptor beta chains below, sequenced in a study of T cells in Graves' hyperthyroidism and ophthalmopathy. Amplification yielded TCR beta CDR3 regions, with RNA transcripts as the source. The primer set for the first-round RT-PCR of the TCR CDR3 was HTBI. One entry per CDR3 protein, called by TCRdb with MiXCR from the multiplex PCR reads. The sample contains hundreds of thousands of distinct CDR3 sequences, about 14% of which appear only once. Sequenced material: blood. These TCRs come from a woman younger than 30 with Graves' hyperthyroidism.

This clonotype has a count of ten or more. This chain joins TRBV4-1 and TRBJ2-1, with D possibly being TRBD2 (5 bases). The germline V gene encodes CDR1 MGHRA and CDR2 YSYEKL. CDR3 length: 16 residues. V lost 2 bases to trimming and J lost 4 bases, with 15 bases between them. CDR3 residues: CASSQILGLGYNEQFF. The CDR3 DNA is TGCGCCAGCAGCCAAATCCTAGGACTTGGTTACAATGAGCAGTTCTTC.

Ten or more counts support this clonotype. V usage is TRBV12-3 or TRBV12-4 and J usage is TRBJ2-2; no clear D. The CDR3 covers 13 residues. The V end was cut by 7 bases, the J end by 5 bases, with 11 bases between. CDR3 protein: CASNEARTGELFF. CDR3 DNA: TGTGCCAGCAATGAAGCTAGAACCGGGGAGCTGTTTTTT.

CDR3 region: CASSEIQGEGEKLFF. The CDR3 DNA is TGTGCCAGCAGCGAGATACAGGGAGAGGGTGAAAAACTGTTTTTT. The chain has TRBV27 and TRBJ1-4; TRBD1 is a possible D gene (6 bases). Per germline, CDR1 MNHEY and CDR2 SMNVEV (reference sequence). Trimming removed 6 bases from V and 7 bases from J, with 18 bases in between. The length of the CDR3 is 15 residues.

This clonotype was counted at least ten times. The chain uses TRBV18 and TRBJ1-2; the D is unclear. CDR3 length: 14 residues. Germline values: CDR1 KGHSH, CDR2 LQKENI. V gave up 1 base and J gave up 0 bases, with 6 bases separating them. The DNA for the CDR3 is TGTGCCAGCTCACCACAGGTAGCTAACTATGGCTACACCTTC. Its protein product is CASSPQVANYGYTF.

The chain carries TRBV18 and TRBJ1-1, with D uncertain. The CDR3 is 16 amino acids. Trimming pared 2 bases from V and 2 bases from J, leaving 15 bases between. The germline CDR1 and CDR2 sequences are KGHSH and LQKENI. CDR3 region: CASSPLGSKSNTEAFF. The CDR3 coding sequence is TGTGCCAGCTCACCATTAGGGAGCAAGAGTAACACTGAAGCTTTCTTT.

This clonotype has a handful of counts. It differs at one base from a far larger clone, so likely a read error. The chain joins TRBV11-2 to TRBJ1-1; D call uncertain. CDR1 and CDR2 from the germline V gene are SGHAT and FQNNGV. The CDR3 runs to 14 residues. V shed 1 base and J shed 3 bases, with 9 bases lying between them. The CDR3 is CASSLGLMDTEAFF. The CDR3 coding sequence is TGTGCCAGCAGCTTAGGACTAATGGACACTGAAGCTTTCTTT. The full variable domain, rest sourced from reference TRBV11-2 and TRBJ1-1, is EAGVAQSPRYKIIEKRQSVAFWCNPISGHATLYWYQQILGQGPKLLIQFQNNGVVDDSQLPKDRFSAERLKGVDSTLKIQPAKLEDSAVYLCASSLGLMDTEAFFGQGTRLTVV.

This clonotype was counted many times. V usage is TRBV7-9 and J usage is TRBJ2-7, with 7 nucleotides matching TRBD1. V shed 8 bases and J 7 bases; nucleotides not matched to a gene: 14. The germline V gene has CDR1 SEHNR and CDR2 FQNEAQ (reference sequence). CDR3 length equals 14 residues. The CDR3, as DNA: TGTGCCAGCGGCACGGCAGGGGGTCTGAGGGAGCAGTACTTC. It specifies CASGTAGGLREQYF.

This clonotype was seen just once. The chain carries TRBV4-1 and TRBJ1-4; no definite D call. From germline, CDR1 is MGHRA and CDR2 YSYEKL. The CDR3 covers 13 residues. Trimming cost V 1 base and J 7 bases, with 7 bases left between them. In DNA, the CDR3 is TGCGCCAGCAGCCAAGTATCCGTTGAAAAACTGTTTTTT. Amino acid sequence: CASSQVSVEKLFF.

This clonotype was found many times. The chain links TRBV5-1 to TRBJ1-1; D call uncertain. CDR3 length: 13 residues. The V end was cut by 0 bases, the J end by 2 bases, with 5 bases between. CDR1 is SGHRS and CDR2 is YFSETQ in the germline V gene. The CDR3 bases are TGCGCCAGCAGCTTGGAGGGAAACACTGAAGCTTTCTTT. Amino acids: CASSLEGNTEAFF.

The sample holds many counts of this clonotype. As DNA, the CDR3 is TGTGCCACCAGCAGAACGACAGGGACCACAGATACGCAGTATTTT. This codes for CATSRTTGTTDTQYF. The chain has TRBV15 and TRBJ2-3, with TRBD1 matching over 7 bases. The CDR3 is 15 residues long. From germline, CDR1 is LNHNV and CDR2 YYDKDF (reference sequence). V was pared by 2 bases and J by 2 bases, with 4 bases of the junction left unmatched.

The sample holds many counts of this clonotype. The V and J genes are TRBV27 and TRBJ2-3; 7 nucleotides match TRBD1. Germline assignment: CDR1 MNHEY and CDR2 SMNVEV (reference sequence). This CDR3 comprises 17 residues. V was clipped by 6 bases and J by 1 base; unmatched bases: 13. CDR3 in DNA: TGTGCCAGCAGCTTTTTCCCCTTCGACAGGGGCACAGATACGCAGTATTTT. This codes for CASSFFPFDRGTDTQYF.

There are a few counts of this clonotype. The V gene is TRBV6-2 or TRBV6-3, the J gene TRBJ2-1; D is ambiguous. V was cut by 0 bases and J by 2 bases, with 14 bases left in between. The CDR3 sequence is 17 residues long. Germline V lookup: CDR1 MNHEY, CDR2 SVGEGT. The CDR3 reads CASSYSTRPRAYNEQFF. The CDR3 DNA follows: TGTGCCAGCAGTTACTCGACGCGGCCAAGGGCCTACAATGAGCAGTTCTTC.

This clonotype was seen ten or more times. The V and J genes are TRBV12-3 or TRBV12-4 and TRBJ2-3; D gene unclear. V was trimmed by 3 bases and J by 0 bases, leaving 10 bases between them. The CDR3 consists of 15 residues. The chain's CDR3 is CASSFADSSTDTQYF. DNA for the CDR3: TGTGCCAGCAGTTTTGCTGACTCTAGCACAGATACGCAGTATTTT.

CDR3 region: CASSKTAGVNTGELFF. CDR3 nucleotide sequence: TGTGCCAGCAGCAAGACAGCGGGAGTGAACACCGGGGAGCTGTTTTTT. The genes are TRBV9 and TRBJ2-2, with 8 bases that match TRBD2. Germline lookup yields CDR1 SGDLS and CDR2 YYNGEE. This CDR3 contains 16 residues. V was clipped by 4 bases and J by 1 base; unmatched bases: 6.